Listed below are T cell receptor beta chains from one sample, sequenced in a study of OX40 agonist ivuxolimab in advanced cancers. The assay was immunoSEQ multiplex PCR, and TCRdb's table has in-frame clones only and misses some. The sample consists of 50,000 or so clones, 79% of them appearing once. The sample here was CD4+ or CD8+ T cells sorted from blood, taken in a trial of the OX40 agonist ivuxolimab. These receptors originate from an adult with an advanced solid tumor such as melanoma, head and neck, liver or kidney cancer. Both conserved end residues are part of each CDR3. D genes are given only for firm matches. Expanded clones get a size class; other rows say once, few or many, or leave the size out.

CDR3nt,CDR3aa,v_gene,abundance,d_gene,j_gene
TGTGCCAGCAGCTTTAGCCAGGCTAATGGCTACACCTTC,CASSFSQANGYTF,TRBV7-9,-,-,TRBJ1-2
TGTGCCAGCAGTTTGACAGGGTCGCGCACTGAAGCTTTCTTT,CASSLTGSRTEAFF,TRBV6-5,-,TRBD1,TRBJ1-1
TGTGCCAGCAGCGCAACGAGCGAGACAGGGAGTTACGAGCAGTACTTC,CASSATSETGSYEQYF,TRBV7-9,few,TRBD1,TRBJ2-7
TGTGCCAGCAGTAAGGGGGCTCGGGAAGCTTTCTTT,CASSKGAREAFF,TRBV27,-,TRBD1,TRBJ1-1
TGTGCCAGCAGCCAATTTCGGAGCTCCTACGAGCAGTACTTC,CASSQFRSSYEQYF,TRBV14,-,-,TRBJ2-7
TGTGCCAGCAGCTTAACAGGTGCGGGGGCCAACGTCCTGACTTTC,CASSLTGAGANVLTF,TRBV7-9,-,-,TRBJ2-6
TGTGCCAGCAGTTCAGATTCCAGGGTAGAGTACTTC,CASSSDSRVEYF,TRBV6-6,-,-,TRBJ2-7
TGTGCCACCATCACCGACAGGGTTTTGTCCGATACGCAGTATTTT,CATITDRVLSDTQYF,TRBV2,-,TRBD1,TRBJ2-3
TGTGCCATCAGTAGTCAGGGGAACAATGAGCAGTTCTTC,CAISSQGNNEQFF,TRBV10-3,-,-,TRBJ2-1
TGTGCCAGCAGCTTAGCGCCACAGAATAATGAAAAACTGTTTTTT,CASSLAPQNNEKLFF,TRBV7-2,-,-,TRBJ1-4
TGTGCCAGCAGTGAAGTAGCGGGGGGGCGGGATACGCAGTATTTT,CASSEVAGGRDTQYF,TRBV6-1,-,TRBD2,TRBJ2-3
TGTGCCAGCAGCTTAGGAGTTCCTTCACCCCTCCACTTT,CASSLGVPSPLHF,TRBV7-8,-,-,TRBJ1-6
TGTGCCAGCGGAGGTGGGACTAGCGAAACAGATACGCAGTATTTT,CASGGGTSETDTQYF,TRBV6-1,-,TRBD2,TRBJ2-3
TGTGCCAGCAGCTTGGCGGCTTACGAGCAGTACTTC,CASSLAAYEQYF,TRBV7-2,few,-,TRBJ2-7
TGTGCCAGCAGCTCGGGACAGGCAAGACGACTGAATGAGCAGTTCTTC,CASSSGQARRLNEQFF,TRBV5-4,-,TRBD1,TRBJ2-1
TGTGCCAGCAGCTTAGCCCAAGCGGGAGATGGCACAGATACGCAGTATTTT,CASSLAQAGDGTDTQYF,TRBV7-6,-,TRBD2,TRBJ2-3
TGTGCCAGCAGCCTCGGGACCCGGTTGACTAATGAAAAACTGTTTTTT,CASSLGTRLTNEKLFF,TRBV6-6,-,-,TRBJ1-4
TGTGCCAGCAGGGCCGGGACACACACAGATACGCAGTATTTT,CASRAGTHTDTQYF,TRBV14,-,-,TRBJ2-3
TGTGCCAGCAACGATTACCCGGGACAGGGGAAGCCCCAGCATTTT,CASNDYPGQGKPQHF,TRBV2,few,TRBD1,TRBJ1-5
TGTGCCAGCAGCCTGGACATTAGAACAGCAGAAGCTTTCTTT,CASSLDIRTAEAFF,TRBV5-4,-,-,TRBJ1-1
TGTGCCAGCAGCGTAGGGGGGTTCTCTGGGGCCAACGTCCTGACTTTC,CASSVGGFSGANVLTF,TRBV9,-,-,TRBJ2-6
TGTGCCAGCAGCTTAGGGGAGAGTGCGGGGGAGACCCAGTACTTC,CASSLGESAGETQYF,TRBV7-9,-,-,TRBJ2-5
TGCGCCACCTCCCATAAGGCTAGCGGGAACACCGGGGAGCTGTTTTTT,CATSHKASGNTGELFF,TRBV5-1,-,TRBD2,TRBJ2-2
TGCGCCAGCAGCTCCTCACCACAGGGGCAATGGAATTCACCCCTCCACTTT,CASSSSPQGQWNSPLHF,TRBV5-1,-,TRBD1,TRBJ1-6
TGCGCCAGCAGCGCAGAGGGACTAGCGGGAGGGAACAACTACAATGAGCAGTTCTTC,CASSAEGLAGGNNYNEQFF,TRBV5-1,-,TRBD2,TRBJ2-1
TGTCGGACTAGCGGGAAGAGAGAAACAGATACGCAGTATTTT,CRTSGKRETDTQYF,TRBV30,-,TRBD2,TRBJ2-3
TGTGCCAGCACTCTGGGGACTAGCGGATACAATGAGCAGTTCTTC,CASTLGTSGYNEQFF,TRBV6-1,-,TRBD2,TRBJ2-1
TGTGCCAGCAGCCCCCGGACTAGAAGGAATGAGCAGTTCTTC,CASSPRTRRNEQFF,TRBV11-2,-,TRBD2,TRBJ2-1
TGTGCCAGCGCTATCCGGGGGGCGGGGTCCACAGATACGCAGTATTTT,CASAIRGAGSTDTQYF,TRBV7-2,-,-,TRBJ2-3
TGTGCCAGCAGCTCGGAAGGGATCGGGACCCAGTACTTC,CASSSEGIGTQYF,TRBV5-8,-,-,TRBJ2-5
TGCGCCAGCAGCCAAGTTCAGAATCAGCCCCAGCATTTT,CASSQVQNQPQHF,TRBV4-3,-,-,TRBJ1-5
TGTGCCAGCAGCTTAGAGACGCCCGGGGTCTATAATTCACCCCTCCACTTT,CASSLETPGVYNSPLHF,TRBV11-2,once,-,TRBJ1-6
TGTGCCAGCAGTGCCCATGATCAGCCCCAGCATTTT,CASSAHDQPQHF,TRBV2,few,-,TRBJ1-5
TGTGCCAGCTCACCTCAAGAGACCCAGTACTTC,CASSPQETQYF,TRBV18,-,-,TRBJ2-5
TGCGCCAGCAGCCTGGGTGGGACAGGACGCTCCTATAATTCACCCCTCCACTTT,CASSLGGTGRSYNSPLHF,TRBV4-3,-,TRBD1,TRBJ1-6
TGCGCCAGCAGCTTTATATCTAGCGTCAATGAGCAGTTCTTC,CASSFISSVNEQFF,TRBV5-1,few,-,TRBJ2-1
TGTGCCAGCAGTGACTCGGGGGGGCTGGAAGATACGCAGTATTTT,CASSDSGGLEDTQYF,TRBV6-4,-,-,TRBJ2-3
TGTGCCAGCAGACCTACCGGGGTGATTGGTGAAAAACTGTTTTTT,CASRPTGVIGEKLFF,TRBV7-9,-,-,TRBJ1-4